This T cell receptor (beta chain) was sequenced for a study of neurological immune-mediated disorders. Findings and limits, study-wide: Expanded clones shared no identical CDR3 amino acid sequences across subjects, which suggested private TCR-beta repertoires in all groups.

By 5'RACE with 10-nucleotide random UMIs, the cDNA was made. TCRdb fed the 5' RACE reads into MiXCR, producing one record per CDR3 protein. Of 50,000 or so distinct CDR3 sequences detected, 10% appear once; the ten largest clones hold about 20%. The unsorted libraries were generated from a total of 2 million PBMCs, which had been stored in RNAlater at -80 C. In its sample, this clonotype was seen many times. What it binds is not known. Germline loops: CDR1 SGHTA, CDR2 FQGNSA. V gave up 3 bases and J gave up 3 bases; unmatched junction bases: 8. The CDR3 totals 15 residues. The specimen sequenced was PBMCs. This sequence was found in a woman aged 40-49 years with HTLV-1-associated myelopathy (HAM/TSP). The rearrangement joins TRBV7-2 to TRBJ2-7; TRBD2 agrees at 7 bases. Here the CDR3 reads CASSFLRTSNYEQYF. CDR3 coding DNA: TGTGCCAGCAGCTTTCTTCGGACTAGTAACTACGAGCAGTACTTC.